This T cell receptor (beta chain) emerged from a study of shared clonotypes between healthy human individuals. V was clipped by 0 bases and J by 3 bases, with 16 bases between them. The CDR3 contains 17 residues. Looked up from germline, CDR1 is SGHDT and CDR2 is YYEEEE. The method was immunoSEQ multiplex PCR; TCRdb's version includes in-frame clones alone and lacks a portion of them. The profile shows around 370,000 clones, about 96% of them singletons. Material: memory CD8+ T cells sorted from blood. Subset: CD45RO+ cells pooled with CCR7-negative TemRA cells. This sequence was found in a young man in good health. The rearrangement uses TRBV5-6 and TRBJ2-1, with D unresolved. CDR3 coding DNA: TGTGCCAGCAGCTTGGCAGGCTCCACACGGCACTACAATGAGCAGTTCTTC. Translating gives CASSLAGSTRHYNEQFF.